Below are 24 T cell receptor beta chains sequenced from a single sample in a study of blood T cells in healthy people across ages. Through a sample-barcoded 5' primer and a J-beta primer mix, a second PCR was run for about 6 to 11 cycles. TCRdb re-called the 5' RACE reads through MiXCR, storing one row per CDR3 protein. The data contain fewer than 750,000 distinct CDR3 sequences, around 48% of them singletons. Sequenced material: blood. Every receptor here comes from an elderly man in good health.

The V gene is TRBV2, the J gene TRBJ1-6, with D possibly matching TRBD1 (5 bases). Trimming took off 6 bases at V and 9 bases at J, with 12 bases between the two ends. CDR3 length: 13 amino acids. In germline, CDR1 is SNHLY, CDR2 FYNNEI. The CDR3 reads CASRDTAASPLHF. The CDR3, as DNA: TGTGCCAGCAGGGACACCGCGGCTTCACCCCTCCACTTT.

The chain employs TRBV12-3 or TRBV12-4 and TRBJ2-2; D unclear. Deletions cut 3 bases from V and 1 base from J, with 6 bases between. There are 14 residues in the CDR3. For the CDR3, the DNA is TGTGCCAGCAGTTTTACAGTGAACACCGGGGAGCTGTTTTTT. This sequence encodes CASSFTVNTGELFF.

The genes are TRBV29-1 and TRBJ2-2, with 8 nucleotides matching TRBD2. Germline CDR1 SQVTM, CDR2 ANQGSEA. The CDR3 spans 16 residues. The V gene end was trimmed by 0 bases and the J gene end by 0 bases; junction bases not matched to a gene: 3. CDR3 nucleotide sequence: TGCAGCGTTGAAGACCTACTAGCGGCGAACACCGGGGAGCTGTTTTTT. Protein: CSVEDLLAANTGELFF.

The rearrangement uses TRBV5-6 and TRBJ2-1, with D unclear. TRBJ2-7 explains the end of the DNA better; the J call may be wrong. Germline CDR1 SGHDT, CDR2 YYEEEE. This CDR3 is built from 15 residues. CDR3 sequence: CASSYLLSSYNEQYF. The CDR3 DNA is TGTGCCAGCAGCTACCTCTTAAGCTCCTACAATGAGCAGTACTTC.

The V gene is TRBV7-9, the J gene TRBJ2-1; tentatively, D is TRBD2 (8 bases). Trimming left V 2 bases short and J 8 bases short, with 16 bases between. The CDR3 runs 15 residues. Germline V lookup: CDR1 SEHNR, CDR2 FQNEAQ (reference sequence). The CDR3 DNA reads as TGTGCCAGCAGCTTACTGGGACTAGGGGGCGATGAGCAGTTCTTC. Protein product: CASSLLGLGGDEQFF.

This clonotype was seen a single time. V gene TRBV7-2 combines with J gene TRBJ2-1; no reliable D call. This CDR3 comprises 12 residues. The germline V and J ends were trimmed by 5 bases and 13 bases, with 15 bases remaining between them. The V gene's germline CDR1 is SGHTA and CDR2 FQGNSA. CDR3 residues: CASSRSQETQFF. The CDR3 bases are TGTGCCAGCAGCCGCAGTCAGGAGACCCAGTTCTTC.

The chain combines TRBV9 with TRBJ2-1, with 7 positions matching TRBD2. The CDR3 consists of 14 residues. J was trimmed by 9 bases and V by 0 bases; bases with no gene match: 6. Germline V gene data show CDR1 as SGDLS and CDR2 as YYNGEE. As DNA, the CDR3 is TGTGCCAGCAGCGTAGGGACTAGTAACGGTGAGCAGTTCTTC. This translates into CASSVGTSNGEQFF. Supplemented by reference TRBV9 and TRBJ2-1, the full variable domain reads DSGVTQTPKHLITATGQRVTLRCSPRSGDLSVYWYQQSLDQGLQFLIQYYNGEERAKGNILERFSAQQFPDLHSELNLSSLELGDSALYFCASSVGTSNGEQFFGPGTRLTVL.

As regards this clonotype: One junction end disagrees with the germline gene, perhaps due to a read error. The rearrangement joins TRBV6-5 to TRBJ2-1; TRBD1 is a possible D gene (6 bases). The CDR3 loop spans 16 amino acids. The germline V gene encodes CDR1 MNHEY and CDR2 SVGAGI. CDR3 coding DNA: TGTGCCTGCAGTTATAGGGGGATAAGCTCCTACAATGAGCGGTTCTTC. Translated, it gives CACSYRGISSYNERFF.

The rearrangement links TRBV3-1 to TRBJ2-5; no reliable D call. With the DNA end fitting TRBJ2-7 better, the J assignment may be wrong. This CDR3 comprises 13 residues. Germline CDR1 is LGHDT and CDR2 is YNNKEL (reference sequence). The CDR3 here is CASSQNRLHEQYF. Written as DNA, the CDR3 is TGTGCCAGCAGCCAAAACCGACTCCACGAGCAGTACTTC.

The rearrangement joins TRBV4-3 to TRBJ2-5, with 8 positions matching TRBD1. The DNA matches TRBJ2-7 better at its end, which makes the J call doubtful. The CDR3 is made up of 14 amino acids. CDR1 and CDR2 from the germline V gene are LGHNA and YSLEER. The CDR3 DNA follows: TGCGCCAGCAGCCAACGAGGACAGGGTACCGAGCAGTACTTC. It is translated as CASSQRGQGTEQYF.

The chain combines TRBV29-1 with TRBJ2-1; D is unclear. The CDR3 is 16 amino acids. From germline, CDR1 is SQVTM and CDR2 ANQGSEA. V was clipped by 4 bases and J by 5 bases, with 21 bases between them. CDR3 sequence (DNA): TGCAGCGTTGTTGTCCCCTTCGTGGTACCGAACAATGAGCAGTTCTTC. This translates into CSVVVPFVVPNNEQFF.

V is TRBV2 and J is TRBJ2-7; D gene ambiguous. CDR1 and CDR2 (germline): SNHLY, FYNNEI. V gave up 3 bases and J gave up 3 bases, with 9 bases separating them. The CDR3 totals 13 residues. CDR3 coding DNA: TGTGCCAGCAGTGAGGTGGTAAGCTACGAGCAGTACTTC. It encodes CASSEVVSYEQYF. Full variable domain (rest looked up from reference TRBV2 and TRBJ2-7): EPEVTQTPSHQVTQMGQEVILRCVPISNHLYFYWYRQILGQKVEFLVSFYNNEISEKSEIFDDQFSVERPDGSNFTLKIRSTKLEDSAMYFCASSEVVSYEQYFGPGTRLTVT.

This clonotype was counted ten times or more. The chain carries TRBV6-6 and TRBJ2-1; 8 bases are a match to TRBD1. CDR3 length equals 15 residues. Looked up from germline, CDR1 is MNHNY and CDR2 is SVGAGI (reference sequence). The ends lost 4 bases at V and 6 bases at J; junction bases unmatched: 8. The CDR3 coding sequence is TGTGCCAGCAGTTTTGGACAGGGAAGGCGCAATGAGCAGTTCTTC. It codes for CASSFGQGRRNEQFF.

This clonotype appeared many times. The rearrangement uses TRBV29-1 and TRBJ2-7; TRBD2 agrees at 7 bases. The germline CDR1 and CDR2 sequences are SQVTM and ANQGSEA. V dropped 3 bases and J dropped 4; count of bases not matched to a gene: 9. The CDR3 covers 14 residues. The CDR3: CSVEFGSGSYEQYF. In DNA form, the CDR3 reads TGCAGCGTTGAGTTTGGTAGCGGGTCTTACGAGCAGTACTTC.

Written as DNA, the CDR3 is TGCAGTGCCCCCCACATTGGGTCTAGCGGGAAGTCGCAGTATTTT. Protein: CSAPHIGSSGKSQYF. The genes are TRBV20-1 and TRBJ2-3; 9 nucleotides match TRBD2. CDR1 is DFQATT and CDR2 is SNEGSKA in the germline V gene (reference sequence). V shed 6 bases and J 10 bases; nucleotides not matched to a gene: 17. The CDR3 totals 15 residues.

The sample holds a few counts of this clonotype. The chain links TRBV9 to TRBJ2-3, with D perhaps matching TRBD2 (6 bases). The CDR3 sequence is 15 residues long. Trimming removed 1 base from V and 2 bases from J, with 11 bases in between. Germline V gives CDR1 SGDLS, CDR2 YYNGEE. This CDR3 reads CASSVWSSVTDTQYF. For the CDR3, the DNA is TGTGCCAGCAGCGTATGGTCTAGCGTCACAGATACGCAGTATTTT.

This chain links TRBV27 with TRBJ2-1; 7 bases map to TRBD1. V was pared by 10 bases and J by 7 bases, with 16 bases of the junction left unmatched. Germline V CDR1 and CDR2: MNHEY, SMNVEV (reference sequence). The CDR3 sequence is 15 residues long. CDR3 sequence: CATRKGAKGENEQFF. CDR3 nucleotides: TGTGCCACCCGAAAGGGGGCTAAGGGTGAAAATGAGCAGTTCTTC.

The chain links TRBV4-3 to TRBJ2-6; weak D call: TRBD1 (5 bases). The CDR3 spans 16 residues. Germline V CDR1 and CDR2: LGHNA, YSLEER. V was shortened by 2 bases and J by 1 base, with 9 bases between the two germline ends. The CDR3 is CASSQKTASGANVLTF. The CDR3 nucleotides are TGCGCCAGCAGCCAAAAGACAGCATCTGGGGCCAACGTCCTGACTTTC.

This clonotype has at least ten counts. The J gene is TRBJ1-5, the V gene TRBV5-1; 9 bases line up with TRBD1. CDR1 is SGHRS and CDR2 is YFSETQ in the germline V gene. The V segment lost 4 bases and the J segment 4 bases; nucleotides outside the gene matches: 3. The CDR3 covers 14 residues. In DNA, the CDR3 is TGCGCCAGCAGCCCGGGGACAGGGAATCAGCCCCAGCATTTT. This gives the protein CASSPGTGNQPQHF.

This sequence joins TRBV4-1 and TRBJ2-3, with 14 bases aligning to TRBD2. The germline CDR1 and CDR2 sequences are MGHRA and YSYEKL. The CDR3 consists of 15 residues. V was clipped by 8 bases and J by 1 base; unmatched bases: 2. This CDR3 is CASAGLAGGTDTQYF. CDR3 DNA: TGCGCCAGCGCGGGACTAGCGGGGGGCACAGATACGCAGTATTTT.

There are a few counts of this clonotype. The rearrangement joins TRBV7-9 to TRBJ2-5, with D possibly matching TRBD2 (6 bases). Per the germline V gene, CDR1 is SEHNR and CDR2 is FQNEAQ (reference sequence). V was trimmed by 8 bases and J by 3 bases, leaving 16 bases between them. This CDR3 region has 14 residues. The CDR3 bases are TGTGCCAGCTGGACGGGGCGGAGGGAAGAGACCCAGTACTTC. This codes for CASWTGRREETQYF.

V gene TRBV27 combines with J gene TRBJ2-7; maybe TRBD1 (6 bases). Trimming cost V 5 bases and J 0 bases, with 17 bases left between them. Germline assignment: CDR1 MNHEY and CDR2 SMNVEV (reference sequence). The CDR3 has 16 residues. CDR3 sequence: CASSKTGSWSSYEQYF. The CDR3 coding sequence is TGTGCCAGCAGTAAAACAGGGTCTTGGAGCTCCTACGAGCAGTACTTC.

This clonotype was seen many times. The chain recombines TRBV7-3 with TRBJ2-1; 10 bases line up with TRBD2. Trimming at V came to 0 bases and at J to 8 bases, leaving 10 bases not matched to a gene. This CDR3 comprises 17 residues. Germline loops: CDR1 SGHTA, CDR2 FQGTGA. The CDR3 protein is CASSLTTASGSMHEQFF. The CDR3 DNA sequence: TGTGCCAGCAGCTTAACGACGGCTAGCGGGAGTATGCATGAGCAGTTCTTC.

In its sample, this clonotype was seen once. The CDR3 does not end in the conserved phenylalanine or tryptophan, so this is likely a read error. In DNA, the CDR3 is TGCAGCGTCGCCCCCCGTGACTCCCAATACGAGCAGTACTTA. This sequence encodes CSVAPRDSQYEQYL. This chain joins TRBV29-1 and TRBJ2-7, with D unclear. The CDR3 extends over 14 amino acids. V was shortened by 6 bases and J by 4 bases, with 19 bases between the two germline ends. Germline V CDR1 and CDR2: SQVTM, ANQGSEA.